The T cell receptor beta chain described here comes from a study of blood T cell repertoires in COVID-19. V shed 4 bases and J 2 bases; nucleotides not matched to a gene: 8. Germline values: CDR1 MGHRA, CDR2 YSYEKL. The length of the CDR3 is 16 residues. Authors' processing steps: By means of reference gene primer amplification, nucleated cell counts were estimated. Clones were sequenced by immunoSEQ multiplex PCR, and TCRdb holds only the in-frame ones, with some missing. V, J and clone size are taken as reported in that table, and D and trimming were inferred from the DNA itself. This table has tens of thousands of clones, 78% appearing once.

The material sequenced was peripheral blood. This chain links TRBV4-1 with TRBJ1-3, with 7 positions matching TRBD1. The TCR was taken from a man in his 70s with COVID-19, enrolled during active disease. CDR3 in amino acids: CASSLTDRVPGNTIYF. The CDR3 coding sequence is TGCGCCAGCAGCCTAACCGACAGGGTCCCTGGAAACACCATATATTTT.